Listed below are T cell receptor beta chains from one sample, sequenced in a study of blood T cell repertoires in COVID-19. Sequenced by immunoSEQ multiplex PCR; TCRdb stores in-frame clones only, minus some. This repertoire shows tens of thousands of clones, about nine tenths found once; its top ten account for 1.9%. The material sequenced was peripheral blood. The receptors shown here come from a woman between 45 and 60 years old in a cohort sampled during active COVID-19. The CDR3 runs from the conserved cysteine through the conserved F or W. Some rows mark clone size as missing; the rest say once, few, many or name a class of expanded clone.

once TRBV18 CASSPRTGTDEAFF
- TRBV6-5 CASSYSGGANQPQHF
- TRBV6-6 CASSAQQGETEAFF
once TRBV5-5 CASSLAQGGRTGELFF
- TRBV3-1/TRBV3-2 CASSQNIPGLAGEETQYF
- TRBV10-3 CAISDSKQETQYF
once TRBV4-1 CASSQEGLTSGRASSYNEQFF
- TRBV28 CASSPLRAGWHGYTF
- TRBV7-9 CASSLAIPGHSISPLHF
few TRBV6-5 CASSYSRSGYTGELFF
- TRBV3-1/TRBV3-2 CASASAGSYNEQFF
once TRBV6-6 CASSNRGQLSSYEQYF
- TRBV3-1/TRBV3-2 CASSDPLGGSEYTQYF